This T cell receptor (beta chain) is drawn from a study of blood T cell repertoires in COVID-19. Overall study context: Material from acute and convalescent COVID-19 was sourced from the United States, Italy and Spain. T cells, B-cell-depleted T cells, or PBMCs provided the cDNA or gDNA that served as material.

The CDR3 length is 14 residues. Germline V lookup: CDR1 LNHNV, CDR2 YYDKDF (reference sequence). The trim removed 0 bases at V and 2 bases at J, leaving 1 base unmatched. In the authors' workflow: Amplification with reference gene primers provided the estimates of nucleated cell counts. Some clones are missing from TCRdb's copy, which holds only in-frame ones; the method was immunoSEQ multiplex PCR. The D gene and trimming were derived from the DNA, and the V and J assignments and clone size from that table. The sample shows about 310,000 clones, around 86% of them seen only once. This TCR came from a man aged 45 to 65 with active or convalescent COVID-19. What was sequenced was peripheral blood. The V and J genes are TRBV15 and TRBJ2-7; 7 nucleotides align to TRBD1. CDR3 in DNA: TGTGCCACCAGCAGAGACCAGGGGGCCTACGAGCAGTACTTC. It is translated as CATSRDQGAYEQYF. The full variable domain, in which reference TRBV15 and TRBJ2-7 provide the parts outside the CDR3, is DAMVIQNPRYQVTQFGKPVTLSCSQTLNHNVMYWYQQKSSQAPKLLFHYYDKDFNNEADTPDNFQSRRPNTSFCFLDIRSPGLGDTAMYLCATSRDQGAYEQYFGPGTRLTVT.